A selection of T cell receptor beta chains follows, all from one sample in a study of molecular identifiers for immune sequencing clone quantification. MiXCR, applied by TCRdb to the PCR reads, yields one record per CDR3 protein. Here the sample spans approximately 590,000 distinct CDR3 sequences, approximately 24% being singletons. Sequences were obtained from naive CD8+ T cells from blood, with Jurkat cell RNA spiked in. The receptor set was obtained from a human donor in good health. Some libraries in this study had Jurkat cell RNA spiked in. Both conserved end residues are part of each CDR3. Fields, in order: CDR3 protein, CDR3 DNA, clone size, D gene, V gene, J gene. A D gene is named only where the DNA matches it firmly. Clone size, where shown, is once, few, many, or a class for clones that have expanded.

cdr3_aa: CASSSGFNQPQHF; cdr3_nt: TGTGCCAGCAGTTCAGGGTTCAATCAGCCCCAGCATTTT; clone_size: -; d_call: -; v_call: TRBV28; j_call: TRBJ1-5
cdr3_aa: CSVEIRSNTDTQYF; cdr3_nt: TGCAGCGTTGAAATAAGATCCAACACAGATACGCAGTATTTT; clone_size: many; d_call: -; v_call: TRBV29-1; j_call: TRBJ2-3
cdr3_aa: CASSYYMGAFF; cdr3_nt: TGTGCCAGCAGTTACTATATGGGAGCTTTCTTT; clone_size: many; d_call: -; v_call: TRBV6-2/TRBV6-3; j_call: TRBJ1-1
cdr3_aa: CASSLYTSTEAFF; cdr3_nt: TGTGCCAGCAGTTTGTATACCAGCACTGAAGCTTTCTTT; clone_size: many; d_call: -; v_call: TRBV27; j_call: TRBJ1-1
cdr3_aa: CASSPRPGLNTGELFF; cdr3_nt: TGTGCCAGCAGCCCCCGGCCGGGACTTAACACCGGGGAGCTGTTTTTT; clone_size: few; d_call: -; v_call: TRBV7-9; j_call: TRBJ2-2
cdr3_aa: CASSLAMSYEQYF; cdr3_nt: TGTGCCAGCAGCTTAGCGATGTCCTACGAGCAGTACTTC; clone_size: many; d_call: -; v_call: TRBV7-2; j_call: TRBJ2-7
cdr3_aa: CASSQVEEGQYF; cdr3_nt: TGTGCCAGCAGCCAAGTCGAGGAAGGGCAGTACTTC; clone_size: many; d_call: -; v_call: TRBV3-1; j_call: TRBJ2-7
cdr3_aa: CASSLASPASIQYF; cdr3_nt: TGTGCCAGCAGCTTAGCTTCCCCCGCTAGCATTCAGTACTTC; clone_size: many; d_call: -; v_call: TRBV11-2; j_call: TRBJ2-4
cdr3_aa: CASSDGPLNYGYTF; cdr3_nt: TGTGCCAGTAGCGACGGACCGCTGAACTATGGCTACACCTTC; clone_size: -; d_call: -; v_call: TRBV19; j_call: TRBJ1-2
cdr3_aa: CASSFPTGTSDNEQFF; cdr3_nt: TGTGCCAGCAGCTTCCCCACCGGGACTAGCGACAATGAGCAGTTCTTC; clone_size: many; d_call: TRBD2; v_call: TRBV7-2; j_call: TRBJ2-1
cdr3_aa: CASVPRDRGTEQYF; cdr3_nt: TGTGCCAGCGTCCCCCGAGACAGGGGGACCGAGCAGTACTTC; clone_size: many; d_call: TRBD1; v_call: TRBV28; j_call: TRBJ2-7
cdr3_aa: CASSQQGLAGDITQYF; cdr3_nt: TGTGCCAGCAGCCAACAAGGACTAGCGGGGGATATTACCCAGTACTTC; clone_size: -; d_call: TRBD2; v_call: TRBV3-1; j_call: TRBJ2-5
cdr3_aa: CASSLGGGREAFF; cdr3_nt: TGTGCCAGCAGCTTGGGAGGGGGCCGTGAAGCTTTCTTT; clone_size: few; d_call: TRBD1; v_call: TRBV5-8; j_call: TRBJ1-1
cdr3_aa: CASSVEGTSGSRYEQYF; cdr3_nt: TGTGCCAGCAGCGTGGAGGGGACTAGCGGGAGTAGGTACGAGCAGTACTTC; clone_size: few; d_call: TRBD2; v_call: TRBV9; j_call: TRBJ2-7
cdr3_aa: CASSLTGINTEAFF; cdr3_nt: TGTGCCAGCAGCCTGACAGGGATAAACACTGAAGCTTTCTTT; clone_size: -; d_call: TRBD1; v_call: TRBV6-5; j_call: TRBJ1-1
cdr3_aa: CAWSSGSFAFF; cdr3_nt: TGTGCCTGGAGTTCGGGGTCTTTCGCTTTCTTT; clone_size: -; d_call: -; v_call: TRBV30; j_call: TRBJ1-1
cdr3_aa: CSAEGQFGELFF; cdr3_nt: TGCAGTGCTGAAGGACAGTTCGGGGAGCTGTTTTTT; clone_size: many; d_call: -; v_call: TRBV20-1; j_call: TRBJ2-2
cdr3_aa: CAWTPRGLAGVRERFF; cdr3_nt: TGTGCCTGGACTCCCAGGGGACTAGCGGGAGTTCGTGAGCGGTTCTTC; clone_size: -; d_call: TRBD2; v_call: TRBV30; j_call: TRBJ2-1
cdr3_aa: CAGRTSPTDTQYF; cdr3_nt: TGTGCCGGGAGGACCTCACCCACAGATACGCAGTATTTT; clone_size: many; d_call: -; v_call: TRBV2; j_call: TRBJ2-3
cdr3_aa: CASSHRGTVYEQYF; cdr3_nt: TGTGCCAGCAGTCACCGTGGGACCGTGTACGAGCAGTACTTC; clone_size: -; d_call: -; v_call: TRBV27; j_call: TRBJ2-7
cdr3_aa: CARSSGTGRSEQYF; cdr3_nt: TGTGCCCGGTCCTCCGGGACAGGGAGGTCCGAGCAGTACTTC; clone_size: -; d_call: TRBD1; v_call: TRBV30; j_call: TRBJ2-7
cdr3_aa: CASSSPDRGPQGGELFF; cdr3_nt: TGTGCCAGCAGCTCCCCGGACAGGGGCCCCCAGGGCGGGGAGCTGTTTTTT; clone_size: many; d_call: TRBD1; v_call: TRBV7-9; j_call: TRBJ2-2
cdr3_aa: CASSKVRGVVEQYF; cdr3_nt: TGTGCCAGCAGCAAGGTCAGGGGGGTTGTGGAGCAGTACTTC; clone_size: many; d_call: -; v_call: TRBV21-1; j_call: TRBJ2-7
cdr3_aa: CASSQDPTGTVTYEQYF; cdr3_nt: TGCGCCAGCAGCCAAGATCCCACCGGGACAGTAACCTACGAGCAGTACTTC; clone_size: -; d_call: TRBD1; v_call: TRBV4-3; j_call: TRBJ2-7
cdr3_aa: CASSIPRLNTEAFF; cdr3_nt: TGTGCCAGTAGTATTCCCCGGTTGAACACTGAAGCTTTCTTT; clone_size: few; d_call: -; v_call: TRBV19; j_call: TRBJ1-1
cdr3_aa: CASSPGTNEAFF; cdr3_nt: TGTGCCAGCAGCCCCGGGACAAATGAAGCTTTCTTT; clone_size: few; d_call: -; v_call: TRBV5-6; j_call: TRBJ1-1
cdr3_aa: CASSAYPPGQISYEQYF; cdr3_nt: TGTGCCAGCAGCGCGTACCCCCCGGGACAAATCTCCTACGAGCAGTACTTC; clone_size: -; d_call: -; v_call: TRBV7-2; j_call: TRBJ2-7
cdr3_aa: CASRPGTLNTGELFF; cdr3_nt: TGCGCCAGCAGGCCCGGGACCCTGAACACCGGGGAGCTGTTTTTT; clone_size: -; d_call: -; v_call: TRBV5-1; j_call: TRBJ2-2
cdr3_aa: CASSVAQEETQYF; cdr3_nt: TGTGCCAGCAGCGTGGCTCAAGAAGAGACCCAGTACTTC; clone_size: -; d_call: -; v_call: TRBV5-6; j_call: TRBJ2-5
cdr3_aa: CAIMRGTGDYTEAFF; cdr3_nt: TGTGCCATCATGCGTGGGACAGGGGATTACACTGAAGCTTTCTTT; clone_size: many; d_call: TRBD1; v_call: TRBV6-5; j_call: TRBJ1-1
cdr3_aa: CASSHGDTEAFF; cdr3_nt: TGTGCCAGCAGCCATGGGGACACTGAAGCTTTCTTT; clone_size: many; d_call: -; v_call: TRBV4-2; j_call: TRBJ1-1
cdr3_aa: CSVTQSNTEAFF; cdr3_nt: TGCAGCGTTACACAGTCGAACACTGAAGCTTTCTTT; clone_size: many; d_call: -; v_call: TRBV29-1; j_call: TRBJ1-1